These T cell receptor beta chains were read from a single sample in a study of CD8+ T cells in alopecia areata. The data were produced by immunoSEQ multiplex PCR, yet TCRdb's version contains in-frame clones alone and is incomplete. The profile shows about 200,000 clones, about two fifths of them singletons. The material sequenced was CD4+ T cells sorted from blood, taken around week 34, from a patient treated with tofacitinib. Receptors originate from a human donor with alopecia areata. Both conserved end residues are part of each CDR3. The D gene is left open where the match is weak. The size of a clone is reported for some rows only, either as once, few or many, or as a class for expanded clones.

>.|TRBJ1-2|.|TRBV5-6|14
TGTGCCAGCAGCTTGGAGGCTGCTGGGGGAAGCTACACCTTC
CASSLEAAGGSYTF
>.|TRBJ2-7|.|TRBV30|12
TGTGCCTGGAGTGTACGTAGGGACGAGCAGTACTTC
CAWSVRRDEQYF
>TRBD2|TRBJ2-1|few|TRBV10-3|16
TGTGCCATCAGTGAAGTGACTAGCGGGTCCCGCAATGAGCAGTTCTTC
CAISEVTSGSRNEQFF
>.|TRBJ1-2|.|TRBV6-5|13
TGTGCCAGCAGAATGGACAGCAACTATGGCTACACCTTC
CASRMDSNYGYTF
>TRBD2|TRBJ2-3|few|TRBV2|16
TGTGCCAGCAGTGAACAGCCTAGCGGGACCACAGATACGCAGTATTTT
CASSEQPSGTTDTQYF
>TRBD2|TRBJ2-2|.|TRBV19|16
TGTGCCAGTAGTATCGCATTAGCGGGAGGCGCCGGGGAGCTGTTTTTT
CASSIALAGGAGELFF
>.|TRBJ2-1|.|TRBV15|11
TGTGCCACCAGTGGCGACAATGAGCAGTTCTTC
CATSGDNEQFF
>.|TRBJ1-5|few|TRBV27|14
TGTGCCAGCAGCCCAAATCCGTTCAATCAGCCCCAGCATTTT
CASSPNPFNQPQHF
>.|TRBJ1-1|.|TRBV11-1|13
TGTGCCAGCAGCTCACAGGAGAACACTGAAGCTTTCTTT
CASSSQENTEAFF
>.|TRBJ1-1|.|TRBV7-9|16
TGTGCCAGCAGCCCAATGGGGCAGACTACGAACACTGAAGCTTTCTTT
CASSPMGQTTNTEAFF
>.|TRBJ2-7|.|TRBV20-1|11
TGCAGTGCTAGAATGTCCTACGAGCAGTACTTC
CSARMSYEQYF
>TRBD1|TRBJ1-1|.|TRBV30|14
TGTGCCTGGAAGGAGGGACAGCTGAACACTGAAGCTTTCTTT
CAWKEGQLNTEAFF
>.|TRBJ2-1|once|TRBV5-1|16
TGCGCCAGCAGCACCTGGCCTGGCGGCCAAGACAATGAGCAGTTCTTC
CASSTWPGGQDNEQFF
>.|TRBJ2-2|few|TRBV23-1|13
TGCGCCAGCAGTCAATCGTCGACCGGGGAGCTGTTTTTT
CASSQSSTGELFF
>TRBD2|TRBJ2-7|.|TRBV7-2|14
TGTGCCAGCAGCCGACCGGGACTACCGTACGAGCAGTACTTC
CASSRPGLPYEQYF
>.|TRBJ2-1|few|TRBV6-1|16
TGTGCCAGCAGTGGCACTCGGGGGAGCTCCTACAATGAGCAGTTCTTC
CASSGTRGSSYNEQFF
>.|TRBJ2-2|.|TRBV5-1|17
TGCGCCAGCAGCTTGGGTTTCGCCGGGTTAGACACCGGGGAGCTGTTTTTT
CASSLGFAGLDTGELFF
>.|TRBJ1-1|few|TRBV2|13
TGTGCCAGCAGCACACAGGGTAGGACTGAAGCTTTCTTT
CASSTQGRTEAFF
>.|TRBJ2-7|.|TRBV13|16
TGTGCCAGCAGCTCCCGGTGGGGTCCCAAAAGCTACGAGCAGTACTTC
CASSSRWGPKSYEQYF
>.|TRBJ2-5|few|TRBV18|11
TGTGCCAGCTCAAGCCAAGAGACCCAGTACTTC
CASSSQETQYF
>.|TRBJ2-3|.|TRBV2|11
TGTGCCAGCAGTGAGAGGGGAACGCAGTATTTT
CASSERGTQYF
>.|TRBJ2-1|few|TRBV7-2|11
TGTGCCAGCAGCTCTGGGTTGGAGCAGTTCTTC
CASSSGLEQFF
>.|TRBJ2-5|.|TRBV5-1|15
TGCGCCAGCAGCTTGGTTCTAGGAACGACAGAGACCCAGTACTTC
CASSLVLGTTETQYF
>.|TRBJ1-5|.|TRBV30|15
TGTGCCTGGAGTGACAATCAGGGGAGCAATCAGCCCCAGCATTTT
CAWSDNQGSNQPQHF
>.|TRBJ1-2|.|TRBV18|13
TGTGCCAGCTCTCCGGACAGCAGTTACGGCTACACCTTC
CASSPDSSYGYTF
>.|TRBJ2-7|few|TRBV19|14
TGTGCCAGTAGTATAGTCGGCAGTAACTACGAGCAGTACTTC
CASSIVGSNYEQYF
>.|TRBJ2-1|.|TRBV5-1|15
TGCGCCAGCAGCTTGGGGTCCGGATCCCACAATGAGCAGTTCTTC
CASSLGSGSHNEQFF
>TRBD1|TRBJ1-6|.|TRBV6-5|15
TGTGCCAGCAGTTACAGTGGGACAGGGACTTCACCCCTCCACTTT
CASSYSGTGTSPLHF
>.|TRBJ1-1|.|TRBV4-1|17
TGCGCCAGCAGCCAAGGAACCCTCCTGACACCAGCGGGTGAAGCTTTCTTT
CASSQGTLLTPAGEAFF
>TRBD1|TRBJ1-2|few|TRBV7-9|12
TGTGCCAGCAGCTTAGACAGGGGCCTATCCACCTTC
CASSLDRGLSTF
>TRBD2|TRBJ2-7|.|TRBV9|15
TGTGCCAGCAGCGTAGCGGGGGGTAGCTCCTACGAGCAGTACTTC
CASSVAGGSSYEQYF
>TRBD1|TRBJ1-2|few|TRBV27|15
TGTGCCAGCAGTCCCGCAGGGGGCTTATACTATGGCTACACCTTC
CASSPAGGLYYGYTF